Listed here are 27 T cell receptor beta chains from one sample, sequenced in a study of technical replicates of blood from a few donors. Profiled with immunoSEQ multiplex PCR; TCRdb holds only in-frame clones, not every one. The table includes about 88,000 clones, 85% to 95% detected once. Material for sequencing was T cells isolated from PBMCs. The receptors were sampled from a human donor in good health.

This sequence joins TRBV27 and TRBJ2-3, with TRBD2 matching 8 bases. The germline gives CDR1 MNHEY, CDR2 SMNVEV (reference sequence). V was pared by 5 bases and J by 0 bases, with 4 bases of the junction left unmatched. The CDR3 is 15 residues long. The CDR3 reads CASSILAGSTDTQYF. DNA of the CDR3: TGTGCCAGCAGTATCCTAGCGGGTAGCACAGATACGCAGTATTTT.

V usage is TRBV28 and J usage is TRBJ2-4; TRBD2 aligns across 8 bases. J lost 1 base, V lost 4 bases, and 3 bases had no gene match. The germline V gene has CDR1 MDHEN and CDR2 SYDVKM. The CDR3 contains 15 residues. The CDR3 nucleotides are TGTGCCAGCAGTTCTAGCGGGCGGGCCAAAAACATTCAGTACTTC. It translates to CASSSSGRAKNIQYF.

The chain employs TRBV7-3 and TRBJ1-2, with no clear D. Germline V gene sequence: CDR1 SGHTA, CDR2 FQGTGA. V was pared by 0 bases and J by 8 bases, with 13 bases between. The CDR3 length is 14 residues. The CDR3 loop is CASSLTQEVGGYTF. CDR3 in DNA: TGTGCCAGCAGCTTAACCCAGGAGGTGGGGGGCTACACCTTC.

The V call is TRBV19, the J call TRBJ2-1; 8 bases line up with TRBD2. Germline loops: CDR1 LNHDA, CDR2 SQIVND (reference sequence). J was trimmed by 4 bases and V by 5 bases; bases with no gene match: 4. The CDR3 totals 14 residues. CDR3 bases: TGTGCCAGTAGTCCTCTAGCGGGTTACAATGAGCAGTTCTTC. Residues: CASSPLAGYNEQFF.

The chain is built from TRBV15 and TRBJ1-4; 7 bases agree with TRBD1. CDR3 size: 16 residues. Germline V gene data show CDR1 as LNHNV and CDR2 as YYDKDF (reference sequence). Trimming took 0 bases from V and 4 from J; bases not matched to a gene: 5. DNA for the CDR3: TGTGCCACCAGCAGAGAGGGACAGACCGATAATGAAAAACTGTTTTTT. Encoded protein: CATSREGQTDNEKLFF.

CDR3 nucleotide sequence: TGTGCCAGCAGCTTGTCGACAGGTGCTACCTACGAGCAGTACTTC. Amino acids: CASSLSTGATYEQYF. This chain connects TRBV5-4 to TRBJ2-7; D is possibly TRBD1 (6 bases). This CDR3 is built from 15 residues. V lost 1 base, J lost 2 bases, and 13 bases lay in between. The germline V gene has CDR1 SGHNT and CDR2 YYREEE (reference sequence).

CDR3 coding DNA: TGTGCCAGCAGCTTAAGTTGGGGTGCGGGGAGAGCTAACTATGGCTACACCTTC. Translating it yields CASSLSWGAGRANYGYTF. The rearrangement uses TRBV7-8 and TRBJ1-2; no definite D call. Germline CDR1 and CDR2: SGHVS and FQNEAQ. V was pared by 2 bases and J by 0 bases, with 19 bases between. CDR3 length: 18 amino acids.

The rearrangement joins TRBV27 to TRBJ2-7; 7 bases are shared with TRBD2. Germline V gene sequence: CDR1 MNHEY, CDR2 SMNVEV (reference sequence). With V trimmed by 3 bases and J by 4 bases, 15 bases remained unmatched. This CDR3 has 17 residues. The CDR3 coding sequence is TGTGCCAGCAGTTTCCATCGCGGGAGTAATGGAGGTTACGAGCAGTACTTC. Protein product: CASSFHRGSNGGYEQYF.

This chain uses TRBV5-1 with TRBJ1-2, with D tentatively TRBD1 (6 bases). This CDR3 region has 13 residues. The V end was cut by 4 bases, the J end by 7 bases, with 14 bases between. Germline V gene lookup returns CDR1 SGHRS and CDR2 YFSETQ. The CDR3 reads CASSPRGGGGYTF. The CDR3 nucleotides read TGCGCCAGCAGCCCCCGGGGGGGCGGTGGCTACACCTTC.

This clone has just one count. The rearrangement joins TRBV5-4 to TRBJ1-2, with D perhaps TRBD1 (5 bases). CDR3 length: 16 residues. Trimming pared 0 bases from V and 4 bases from J, leaving 16 bases between. CDR1 SGHNT and CDR2 YYREEE come from the germline V gene (reference sequence). CDR3 in amino acids: CASSLGMGGFVYGYTF. CDR3 DNA sequence: TGTGCCAGCAGCTTGGGAATGGGGGGATTCGTCTATGGCTACACCTTC.

The chain links TRBV11-2 to TRBJ2-2, with D possibly being TRBD2 (5 bases). The CDR3 consists of 14 residues. Trimming removed 3 bases from V and 6 bases from J, with 11 bases in between. Looked up from germline, CDR1 is SGHAT and CDR2 is FQNNGV. CDR3 protein: CASSFGDWAGELFF. The CDR3 coding sequence is TGTGCCAGCAGCTTCGGGGATTGGGCCGGGGAGCTGTTTTTT.

The J gene is TRBJ2-4, the V gene TRBV6-1, with 10 bases lining up with TRBD1. Trimming at V came to 4 bases and at J to 1 base, leaving 10 bases not matched to a gene. The CDR3 is made up of 18 amino acids. Germline V gene lookup returns CDR1 MNHNS and CDR2 SASEGT. The CDR3 coding sequence is TGTGCCAGCAGTGGCATTCGACAGGGGGCGCAGGCCAAAAACATTCAGTACTTC. The encoded protein is CASSGIRQGAQAKNIQYF.

The gene calls are TRBV5-8 and TRBJ2-1; TRBD2 agrees at 12 bases. The germline V gene has CDR1 SGHTS and CDR2 YDEGEE. The CDR3 length is 18 residues. V lost 4 bases and J lost 4; bases outside the gene matches: 12. DNA of the CDR3: TGTGCCAGCAGCGCGAGACTAGCGGGAGTGTCACCATACAATGAGCAGTTCTTC. Its protein product is CASSARLAGVSPYNEQFF.

The chain carries TRBV9 and TRBJ2-1; no clear D. This CDR3 spans 12 amino acids. Between the trimmed V and J ends, which lost 2 bases and 8 bases, there was a span of 8 bases. CDR1 and CDR2 (germline): SGDLS, YYNGEE. CDR3 region: CASSVMPDEQFF. In DNA form, the CDR3 reads TGTGCCAGCAGCGTTATGCCGGATGAGCAGTTCTTC.

The chain employs TRBV11-2 and TRBJ1-2; a possible D gene is TRBD1 (6 bases). CDR3 size: 16 residues. The V gene's germline CDR1 is SGHAT and CDR2 FQNNGV. V was clipped by 7 bases and J by 1 base, with 19 bases between them. This CDR3 reads CASTPIGGVHNYGYTF. CDR3 DNA: TGTGCCAGCACCCCCATTGGGGGCGTACATAACTATGGCTACACCTTC.

The CDR3 region is CASSPPADREQYF. The CDR3 DNA reads as TGTGCCAGCTCACCACCGGCGGACAGGGAGCAGTACTTC. The V and J genes are TRBV18 and TRBJ2-7; 7 nucleotides match TRBD1. J was trimmed by 7 bases and V by 0 bases; bases with no gene match: 3. The CDR3 sequence is 13 residues long. From germline, CDR1 is KGHSH and CDR2 LQKENI.

The chain is built from TRBV19 and TRBJ1-1; D gene uncertain. This CDR3 is built from 15 residues. Trimming shortened V by 3 bases and J by 6 bases, and 17 bases separated the two germline ends. Germline CDR1 reads LNHDA; CDR2 reads SQIVND (reference sequence). The CDR3 protein is CASSISYLDSSEAFF. Written as DNA, the CDR3 is TGTGCCAGTAGTATCAGTTATTTAGACTCTTCTGAAGCTTTCTTT.

V and J are TRBV19 and TRBJ1-5; 11 positions agree with TRBD1. This CDR3 spans 16 amino acids. The V segment lost 2 bases and the J segment 9 bases; nucleotides outside the gene matches: 9. Germline loops: CDR1 LNHDA, CDR2 SQIVND (reference sequence). The CDR3 loop is CASSILGQGVHRPQHF. The CDR3 DNA follows: TGTGCCAGTAGTATATTGGGACAGGGGGTGCATCGGCCCCAGCATTTT.

This clone has only a few counts. The genes are TRBV5-1 and TRBJ1-2; 8 nucleotides agree with TRBD1. Trimming removed 4 bases from V and 5 bases from J; junction bases left unmatched: 4. The germline V gene encodes CDR1 SGHRS and CDR2 YFSETQ. The CDR3 spans 13 residues. CDR3 protein: CASSTGQEYGYTF. The CDR3 coding sequence is TGCGCCAGCAGCACGGGACAGGAGTATGGCTACACCTTC. The full variable domain, with the rest looked up from reference TRBV5-1 and TRBJ1-2, is KAGVTQTPRYLIKTRGQQVTLSCSPISGHRSVSWYQQTPGQGLQFLFEYFSETQRNKGNFPGRFSGRQFSNSRSEMNVSTLELGDSALYLCASSTGQEYGYTFGSGTRLTVV.

The gene calls are TRBV19 and TRBJ1-2, with no clear D. Germline V lookup: CDR1 LNHDA, CDR2 SQIVND (reference sequence). The V and J ends lost 1 base and 5 bases respectively, with 14 bases between them. This CDR3 has 15 amino acids. The CDR3, as DNA: TGTGCCAGTAGTATAGTAGGGAGGCCCTTTTATGGCTACACCTTC. This encodes CASSIVGRPFYGYTF.

This clone was seen once. The chain carries TRBV18 and TRBJ1-5; 9 nucleotides match TRBD1. Germline CDR1 is KGHSH and CDR2 is LQKENI. J lost 6 bases, V lost 2 bases, and 5 bases had no gene match. The CDR3 length is 15 residues. This CDR3 is CASSPTGQGTQPQHF. The CDR3, as DNA: TGTGCCAGCTCACCAACGGGACAGGGTACTCAGCCCCAGCATTTT.

The rearrangement joins TRBV7-9 to TRBJ1-1; 7 bases map to TRBD1. The germline gives CDR1 SEHNR, CDR2 FQNEAQ (reference sequence). The CDR3 is 14 residues long. J was trimmed by 1 base and V by 4 bases; bases with no gene match: 3. The CDR3 DNA sequence: TGTGCCAGCAGCTCAGGGACAGCGAACACTGAAGCTTTCTTT. It is translated as CASSSGTANTEAFF.

The chain recombines TRBV10-1 with TRBJ2-5, with TRBD2 matching over 11 bases. The trim removed 4 bases at V and 2 bases at J, leaving 12 bases unmatched. The CDR3 runs 18 residues. Germline CDR1 WNHNN, CDR2 SYGVQD (reference sequence). CDR3 DNA: TGCGCCAGCAGTGTACTAGCGGGAGAGGAGGGCCGGCAAGAGACCCAGTACTTC. Translated: CASSVLAGEEGRQETQYF.

This clone appeared once. The chain combines TRBV7-9 with TRBJ2-7; a possible D gene is TRBD1 (6 bases). Trimming removed 7 bases from V and 3 bases from J, with 10 bases in between. The CDR3 totals 12 residues. CDR1 and CDR2 from the germline V gene are SEHNR and FQNEAQ (reference sequence). The CDR3 protein is CASTLGGYEQYF. The CDR3 DNA follows: TGTGCCAGCACCCTAGGGGGCTACGAGCAGTACTTC.

The chain combines TRBV12-5 with TRBJ2-2; TRBD1 matches 8 bases. With V trimmed by 9 bases and J by 5 bases, 14 bases remained unmatched. Germline CDR1 is LGHNT and CDR2 is FRNRAP. This CDR3 region has 16 residues. Here the CDR3 reads CASTPRTGSRTGELFF. CDR3 sequence (DNA): TGTGCTAGCACCCCCCGGACAGGGTCGAGAACCGGGGAGCTGTTTTTT.

The chain couples TRBV7-8 to TRBJ2-7; possible D gene TRBD1, 5 bases. In germline, CDR1 is SGHVS, CDR2 FQNEAQ. The V and J ends lost 4 bases and 2 bases respectively, with 9 bases between them. There are 13 residues in the CDR3. This chain's CDR3 is CASSSQVTYEQYF. The CDR3 nucleotides read TGTGCCAGCAGCTCACAGGTGACCTACGAGCAGTACTTC.

V is TRBV30 and J is TRBJ1-3, with D uncertain. V shed 2 bases and J shed 0 bases, with 14 bases lying between them. In germline, CDR1 is GTSNPN, CDR2 SVGIG (reference sequence). The CDR3 consists of 16 residues. The CDR3 is CAWSPGSPSSGNTIYF. In DNA form, the CDR3 reads TGTGCCTGGAGTCCGGGGTCCCCTAGCTCTGGAAACACCATATATTTT.